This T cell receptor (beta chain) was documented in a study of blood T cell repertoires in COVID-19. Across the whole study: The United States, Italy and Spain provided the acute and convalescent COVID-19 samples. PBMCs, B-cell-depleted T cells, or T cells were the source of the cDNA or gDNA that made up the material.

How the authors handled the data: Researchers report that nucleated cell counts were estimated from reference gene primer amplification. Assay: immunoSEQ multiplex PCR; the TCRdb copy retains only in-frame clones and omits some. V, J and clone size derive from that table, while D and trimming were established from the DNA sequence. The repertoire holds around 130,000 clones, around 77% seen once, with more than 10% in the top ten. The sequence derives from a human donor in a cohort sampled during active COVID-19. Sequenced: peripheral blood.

This CDR3 is CASSGDKRADTQYF. The CDR3 nucleotides read TGTGCCAGCAGCGGGGACAAACGGGCAGATACGCAGTATTTT. The genes are TRBV9 and TRBJ2-3; D might be TRBD1 (6 bases). V was cut by 3 bases and J by 4 bases, with 12 bases left in between. The germline V gene has CDR1 SGDLS and CDR2 YYNGEE. This CDR3 is 14 amino acids long.